The present TCR beta chain was sequenced within a study of low-dose radiotherapy and immunotherapy resistance in tumors. Germline V gene lookup returns CDR1 LGHDT and CDR2 YNNKEL (reference sequence). With V trimmed by 6 bases and J by 8 bases, 9 bases remained unmatched. This CDR3 region has 14 residues. TRAV- and TRBV-specific primers primed first-strand cDNA, covering alpha and beta chains. TCR amplification involved approximately 20 PCR cycles with a constant-region primer and V-primer adapter. Each CDR3 protein is one row after TCRdb ran MiXCR on the reads. The table has about 100,000 distinct CDR3 sequences, roughly 20% seen once. Time point denoted: after trial treatment. Treatment defined: LDRT plus nivolumab, ipilimumab, low-dose cyclophosphamide and aspirin (RACIN trial).

This clonotype was sampled from a male donor with prostate cancer. The chain combines TRBV3-1 with TRBJ2-1; 8 bases match TRBD2. Sequencing was performed on PBMCs, taken after low-dose radiotherapy plus immunotherapy. The CDR3 protein is CASSITSGLYEQFF. The CDR3, as DNA: TGTGCCAGCAGTATAACTAGCGGTCTCTATGAGCAGTTCTTC.